The clone carrying this TCR beta chain was found many times. Its cognate antigen is unknown. J lost 5 bases, V lost 5 bases, and 7 bases had no gene match. There are 14 residues in the CDR3. Per germline, CDR1 SNHLY and CDR2 FYNNEI. The data stem from a study of prognosis after radiotherapy for stage I lung cancer. Study overall: With a biologically effective dose of at least 100 Gy, radiotherapy took the form of SBRT split into 3 to 5 fractions.

Study-wide results and limits: Tumor-specific reactivity of the expanded TCR clones remained undetermined.

Genomic DNA was the source, and TCR beta CDR3 was amplified from it by two-round multiplex PCR. TRBV and TRBJ genes each had their own specific primers in first-round PCR. TCRdb reprocessed the multiplex PCR reads with MiXCR, giving one entry per CDR3 protein. The data contain about 17,000 distinct CDR3 sequences, about 40% of them singletons. The specimen comprised PBMCs, sampled before or after stereotactic body radiation therapy (not recorded which). This sequence originates from a donor aged 50 or older with non-small cell lung cancer. The rearrangement joins TRBV2 to TRBJ2-5; 8 positions match TRBD1. The chain's CDR3 is CASSRDRWGETQYF. For the CDR3, the DNA is TGTGCCAGCAGTCGGGACAGGTGGGGGGAGACCCAGTACTTC.